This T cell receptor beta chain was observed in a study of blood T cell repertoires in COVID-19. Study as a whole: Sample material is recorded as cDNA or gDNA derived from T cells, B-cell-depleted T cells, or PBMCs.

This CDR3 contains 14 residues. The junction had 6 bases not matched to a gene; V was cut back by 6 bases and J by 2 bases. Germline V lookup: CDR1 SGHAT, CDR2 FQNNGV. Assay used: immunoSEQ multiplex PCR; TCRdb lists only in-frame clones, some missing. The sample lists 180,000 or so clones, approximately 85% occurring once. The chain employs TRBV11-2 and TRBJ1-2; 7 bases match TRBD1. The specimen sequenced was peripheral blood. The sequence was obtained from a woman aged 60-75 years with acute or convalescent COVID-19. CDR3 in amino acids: CASRDIQGNYGYTF. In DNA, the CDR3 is TGTGCCAGCAGGGATATACAGGGGAACTATGGCTACACCTTC. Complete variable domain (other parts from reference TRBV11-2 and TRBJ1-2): EAGVAQSPRYKIIEKRQSVAFWCNPISGHATLYWYQQILGQGPKLLIQFQNNGVVDDSQLPKDRFSAERLKGVDSTLKIQPAKLEDSAVYLCASRDIQGNYGYTFGSGTRLTVV.